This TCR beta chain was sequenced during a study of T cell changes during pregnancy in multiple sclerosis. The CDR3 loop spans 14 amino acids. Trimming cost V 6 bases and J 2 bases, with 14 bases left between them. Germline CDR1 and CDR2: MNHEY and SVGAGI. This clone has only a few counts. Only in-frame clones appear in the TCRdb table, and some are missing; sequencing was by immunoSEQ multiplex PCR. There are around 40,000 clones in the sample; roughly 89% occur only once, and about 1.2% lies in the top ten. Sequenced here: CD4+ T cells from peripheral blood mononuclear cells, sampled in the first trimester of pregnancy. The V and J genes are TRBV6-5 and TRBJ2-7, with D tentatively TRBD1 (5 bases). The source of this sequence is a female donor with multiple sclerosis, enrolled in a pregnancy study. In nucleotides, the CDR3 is TGTGCCAGCAGCATGACAGCAAATACCTACGAGCAGTACTTC. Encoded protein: CASSMTANTYEQYF.